This record concerns one T cell receptor (beta chain) sequence. Its cognate antigen is unknown. The record originates from a study of early T cells in non-severe SARS-CoV-2 infection. Whole-study context: It was bulk RNA from unsorted whole blood that was sequenced, and the chains were unpaired.

Unique molecular identifiers were added to individual cDNA molecules. TCRdb re-called the 5' RACE reads with MiXCR, one entry per CDR3 protein. In the table there are about 73,000 distinct CDR3 sequences, about 13% of which are singletons. Study-level findings and limits: Lookups in VDJdb leaned toward anti-spike CD8 responses and missed private and CD4 specificities.

CDR1 is SGHDN, CDR2 FVKESK, per germline. V lost 1 base to trimming and J lost 4 bases, with 6 bases between them. This CDR3 region has 13 residues. The sequence was collected from an adult who was a healthcare worker with PCR-confirmed SARS-CoV-2 infection or an uninfected control (not recorded which). The sequencing sample was made of whole blood. The chain uses TRBV14 and TRBJ2-3; D uncertain. CDR3: CASSQVRADTQYF. CDR3 in DNA: TGTGCCAGCAGCCAAGTTCGTGCAGATACGCAGTATTTT.